The 3 T cell receptor beta chains listed next were all sequenced from one sample in a study of T-cell memory formation after mild COVID-19. TCRdb itself ran the 5' RACE reads through MiXCR, one entry per CDR3 protein. The sample carries about 350,000 distinct CDR3 sequences, 25% to 30% recorded once. Material: PBMCs or a T cell subset sorted from them (not recorded which). These receptor sequences come from an adult woman who had mild COVID-19 (a few samples of this study predate the infection). Cell type and time point are not known.

The rearrangement uses TRBV29-1 and TRBJ2-7; 10 bases are shared with TRBD1. V lost 4 bases to trimming and J lost 3 bases; unmatched junction nucleotides: 12. The CDR3 is 16 residues long. Germline CDR1 reads SQVTM; CDR2 reads ANQGSEA. Here the CDR3 reads CSVGDHRDRGFYEQYF. The DNA of the CDR3 is TGCAGCGTTGGAGATCACCGGGACAGGGGATTCTACGAGCAGTACTTC.

This clonotype was seen only a few times. This rearrangement joins TRBV15 to TRBJ2-1, with D perhaps given as TRBD1 or TRBD2 (5 bases each). Germline-derived CDR1 and CDR2 are LNHNV and YYDKDF (reference sequence). V was shortened by 5 bases and J by 3 bases, with 20 bases between the two germline ends. The CDR3 sequence is 17 residues long. CDR3 sequence reads: CATSGRTGPKNYNEQFF. For the CDR3, the DNA is TGTGCCACCAGCGGGAGAACGGGGCCGAAAAACTACAATGAGCAGTTCTTC.

The chain combines TRBV6-5 with TRBJ1-2, with TRBD1 matching 7 bases. This CDR3 has 16 residues. V trimming: 2 bases; J trimming: 2 bases; junction bases outside the gene matches: 8. CDR1 and CDR2 (germline): MNHEY, SVGAGI. CDR3 protein: CASSYLPGTANYGYTF. CDR3 in DNA: TGTGCCAGCAGTTACCTCCCCGGGACAGCCAACTATGGCTACACCTTC.